Below, 22 T cell receptor beta chains from the same sample are listed, as sequenced in a study of T cell responses to AZD1222 COVID-19 vaccine. Sequenced by immunoSEQ multiplex PCR; TCRdb stores in-frame clones only, minus some. The profile shows 130,000 or so clones, roughly 90% of them singletons. This specimen consisted of peripheral blood, obtained on day 0 of AZD1222 vaccination. The origin of the receptors is an adult in good health.

The chain uses TRBV3-1 (or the pseudogene TRBV3-2) and TRBJ2-2, with 8 bases fitting TRBD1. Losses at the gene ends were 4 bases for V and 6 bases for J; bases not matched to a gene: 10. Germline loops: CDR1 LGHDT, CDR2 YNNKEL (reference sequence). This CDR3 region has 16 residues. CDR3 nucleotide sequence: TGTGCCAGCAGCCTCTGGACAGGGAGGTTGGCCGGGGAGCTGTTTTTT. It encodes CASSLWTGRLAGELFF.

V is TRBV5-1 and J is TRBJ2-5, with D hard to call. This CDR3 has 15 amino acids. Trimming pared 7 bases from V and 3 bases from J, leaving 19 bases between. From germline, CDR1 is SGHRS and CDR2 YFSETQ. CDR3 loop: CASYDPSPDEETQYF. The CDR3 DNA sequence: TGCGCCAGCTATGACCCATCCCCCGACGAAGAGACCCAGTACTTC.

V is TRBV19 and J is TRBJ2-7; 9 nucleotides match TRBD1. Looked up from germline, CDR1 is LNHDA and CDR2 is SQIVND (reference sequence). CDR3 length: 13 residues. After removal of 6 bases from V and 2 bases from J, the junction contained 2 bases not matched to a gene. This chain's CDR3 is CASSRDRAYEQYF. The CDR3 DNA sequence: TGTGCCAGTAGCCGGGACAGGGCCTACGAGCAGTACTTC.

The J gene is TRBJ2-3, the V gene TRBV4-3, with 11 bases lining up with TRBD2. V lost 4 bases, J lost 2 bases, and 8 bases stayed unmatched. There are 17 residues in the CDR3. The germline gives CDR1 LGHNA, CDR2 YSLEER. The CDR3 region has the DNA TGCGCCAGCAGCCGTCGAGGACTAGCGGGCAACACAGATACGCAGTATTTT. Residues: CASSRRGLAGNTDTQYF.

Only one count was recorded for this clone. The chain combines TRBV3-1 (or the pseudogene TRBV3-2) with TRBJ1-2, with TRBD1 as a possible D gene (6 bases). This CDR3 is built from 15 residues. V shed 4 bases and J shed 3 bases, with 15 bases lying between them. Germline CDR1 is LGHDT and CDR2 is YNNKEL (reference sequence). CDR3 nucleotide sequence: TGTGCCAGCAGCCCAACTCAGGACAGCTACTATGGCTACACCTTC. It is translated as CASSPTQDSYYGYTF.

The V gene is TRBV7-9, the J gene TRBJ2-5; D unclear. This CDR3 region has 15 residues. The V and J ends lost 1 base and 5 bases respectively, with 14 bases between them. Germline V gene data show CDR1 as SEHNR and CDR2 as FQNEAQ (reference sequence). The CDR3 DNA sequence: TGTGCCAGCAGCTTAGTCATCAATCTGAGGGAGACCCAGTACTTC. Translation gives CASSLVINLRETQYF.

The CDR3 sequence: CASSLDLAGGVDTQYF. CDR3 coding DNA: TGTGCCAGCAGCTTAGATCTAGCGGGAGGGGTAGATACGCAGTATTTT. The rearrangement links TRBV7-2 to TRBJ2-3; 12 bases line up with TRBD2. CDR3 length equals 16 residues. Germline CDR1 reads SGHTA; CDR2 reads FQGNSA. V lost 1 base, J lost 5 bases, and 4 bases stayed unmatched.

The chain is built from TRBV12-3 or TRBV12-4 and TRBJ1-5; no clear D gene. V lost 5 bases and J lost 0, with 5 bases in between. The CDR3 spans 13 residues. In DNA form, the CDR3 reads TGTGCCAGCAGTCCAGATAGCAATCAGCCCCAGCATTTT. It translates to CASSPDSNQPQHF.

The genes are TRBV19 and TRBJ1-2; 8 bases line up with TRBD1. Germline CDR1 is LNHDA and CDR2 is SQIVND (reference sequence). V shed 3 bases and J 6 bases; nucleotides not matched to a gene: 6. This CDR3 comprises 14 residues. Here the CDR3 reads CASSIRTGYDGYTF. CDR3 bases: TGTGCCAGTAGTATTCGGACAGGGTACGATGGCTACACCTTC.

This rearrangement joins TRBV9 to TRBJ2-1; D is possibly TRBD1 or TRBD2 (5 bases each). CDR3 size: 14 residues. From germline, CDR1 is SGDLS and CDR2 YYNGEE. V was cut by 3 bases and J by 4 bases, with 11 bases left in between. CDR3 in amino acids: CASSDGTDYNEQFF. Here the CDR3 DNA reads TGTGCCAGCAGCGACGGGACGGATTACAATGAGCAGTTCTTC. The complete variable domain, with remaining parts taken from reference TRBV9 and TRBJ2-1, reads DSGVTQTPKHLITATGQRVTLRCSPRSGDLSVYWYQQSLDQGLQFLIQYYNGEERAKGNILERFSAQQFPDLHSELNLSSLELGDSALYFCASSDGTDYNEQFFGPGTRLTVL.

This sequence joins TRBV5-8 and TRBJ1-2, with D possibly being TRBD1 (5 bases). The CDR3 runs to 17 residues. V was trimmed by 4 bases and J by 5 bases, leaving 24 bases between them. The germline CDR1 and CDR2 sequences are SGHTS and YDEGEE. CDR3 protein: CASSHRGRVILGYGYTF. CDR3 DNA: TGTGCCAGCAGCCACCGGGGACGCGTGATCTTGGGATATGGCTACACCTTC.

This chain connects TRBV3-1 (or the pseudogene TRBV3-2) to TRBJ2-1, with 7 positions matching TRBD2. J gave up 10 bases and V 4 bases, and 4 bases lay outside the gene matches. Germline loops: CDR1 LGHDT, CDR2 YNNKEL (reference sequence). CDR3 length: 12 residues. The CDR3 reads CASSPQAGEQFF. The CDR3 nucleotides read TGTGCCAGCAGCCCACAAGCGGGGGAGCAGTTCTTC.

This clone was observed a few times. This chain joins TRBV4-3 and TRBJ1-1; tentative D call: TRBD1 (5 bases). Trimming pared 1 base from V and 4 bases from J, leaving 10 bases between. The germline V gene has CDR1 LGHNA and CDR2 YSLEER. CDR3 length: 14 residues. CDR3 residues: CASSQVRDPTEAFF. As DNA, the CDR3 is TGCGCCAGCAGCCAAGTCCGGGACCCCACTGAAGCTTTCTTT.

This clone was picked up one time. The chain carries TRBV2 and TRBJ2-1; no clear D. Germline CDR1 is SNHLY and CDR2 is FYNNEI. With 1 base removed from V and 8 bases from J, the gap between germline ends came to 12 bases. The CDR3 has 14 residues. This CDR3 reads CASSEGQLRDEQFF. The CDR3 nucleotides read TGTGCCAGCAGTGAAGGACAACTTCGGGATGAGCAGTTCTTC. The complete variable domain, with remaining parts taken from reference TRBV2 and TRBJ2-1, reads EPEVTQTPSHQVTQMGQEVILRCVPISNHLYFYWYRQILGQKVEFLVSFYNNEISEKSEIFDDQFSVERPDGSNFTLKIRSTKLEDSAMYFCASSEGQLRDEQFFGPGTRLTVL.

This CDR3 reads CASTPGGSYGYTF. The CDR3 coding sequence is TGTGCCAGCACCCCAGGCGGAAGCTATGGCTACACCTTC. This chain uses TRBV6-2 or TRBV6-3 with TRBJ1-2; no firm D call. This CDR3 spans 13 amino acids. Germline-derived CDR1 and CDR2 are MNHEY and SVGEGT. The V gene lost 7 bases and the J gene lost 4 bases, with 13 bases spanning the gap.

The chain carries TRBV7-9 and TRBJ1-5; D gene uncertain. Germline V gene data show CDR1 as SEHNR and CDR2 as FQNEAQ (reference sequence). With 4 bases removed from V and 10 bases from J, the gap between germline ends came to 14 bases. The CDR3 covers 13 residues. In DNA, the CDR3 is TGTGCCAGCAGCTCGGCAACTACCAGACCCCAGCATTTT. Encoded protein: CASSSATTRPQHF.

This chain uses TRBV13 with TRBJ1-3; D is unresolved. Trimming removed 5 bases at V and 3 bases at J, with 17 bases between. The V gene's germline CDR1 is PRHDT and CDR2 FYEKMQ (reference sequence). The CDR3 is 16 amino acids. The CDR3 DNA sequence: TGTGCCAGCAGCCCGCCCGGTTGGGTCTATGGAAACACCATATATTTT. It codes for CASSPPGWVYGNTIYF.

V usage is TRBV20-1 and J usage is TRBJ1-5, with a tentative D call TRBD1 (5 bases). The CDR3 extends over 14 amino acids. Trimming shortened V by 3 bases and J by 3 bases, and 12 bases separated the two germline ends. Germline loops: CDR1 DFQATT, CDR2 SNEGSKA (reference sequence). The CDR3 sequence is CSASWQGLNQPQHF. In DNA form, the CDR3 reads TGCAGTGCTAGTTGGCAGGGCCTCAATCAGCCCCAGCATTTT.

This clone was picked up a small number of times. One end of the junction does not line up with germline, which may come from a read error. The rearrangement links TRBV7-7 to TRBJ2-5, with TRBD2 as a possible D gene (6 bases). The CDR3 consists of 15 residues. Per germline, CDR1 SSHAT and CDR2 FNYEAQ (reference sequence). The CDR3 nucleotides read TGTGCTAGCAGCTCAGTCGGGGGATCCCAAGAGACCCAGTACTTC. The encoded protein is CASSSVGGSQETQYF.

J is TRBJ2-7 and V is TRBV5-4; D not resolved. V lost 1 base and J 4 bases, leaving 6 bases between the germline ends. In germline, CDR1 is SGHNT, CDR2 YYREEE (reference sequence). CDR3 length: 12 residues. The CDR3: CASSLNSYEQYF. As DNA, the CDR3 is TGTGCCAGCAGCTTGAATTCGTACGAGCAGTACTTC.

The chain is built from TRBV30 and TRBJ1-2; maybe TRBD1 (6 bases). Germline V gene data show CDR1 as GTSNPN and CDR2 as SVGIG (reference sequence). The CDR3 is 16 residues long. V was clipped by 3 bases and J by 4 bases, with 21 bases between them. CDR3 sequence: CAWSILRAGVSYGYTF. As DNA, the CDR3 is TGTGCCTGGAGCATTTTGCGGGCAGGGGTGTCCTATGGCTACACCTTC. The entire variable domain, with the rest obtained from reference TRBV30 and TRBJ1-2, is as follows: SQTIHQWPATLVQPVGSPLSLECTVEGTSNPNLYWYRQAAGRGLQLLFYSVGIGQISSEVPQNLSASRPQDRQFILSSKKLLLSDSGFYLCAWSILRAGVSYGYTFGSGTRLTVV.

CDR3 nucleotide sequence: TGTGCCACCAGTGATCACAGGGAAGTGGATCAGCCCCAGCATTTT. Its translation: CATSDHREVDQPQHF. The J gene is TRBJ1-5, the V gene TRBV24-1; a possible D gene is TRBD1 (6 bases). Germline V gives CDR1 KGHDR, CDR2 SFDVKD. The CDR3 totals 15 residues. With 3 bases removed from V and 5 bases from J, the gap between germline ends came to 13 bases.